The subject of this entry is one TCR beta chain. CDR3 size: 15 residues. V gave up 5 bases and J gave up 2 bases, with 15 bases separating them. CDR1 and CDR2 (germline): SGHAT, FQNNGV. These data are taken from a study of shared clonotypes between healthy human individuals. Sequenced by immunoSEQ multiplex PCR; TCRdb stores in-frame clones only, minus some. The sample lists a few million clones, around nine tenths occurring once. The sample was naive CD4+ T cells sorted from blood. Subset specified: CD45RA+ positively selected. This TCR derives from a man younger than 30 in good health. The rearrangement joins TRBV11-2 to TRBJ2-5; D tentatively fits TRBD1 or TRBD2 (5 bases each). The CDR3: CASSPVPGPQETQYF. The CDR3 DNA reads TGTGCCAGCAGCCCCGTCCCGGGGCCTCAAGAGACCCAGTACTTC.